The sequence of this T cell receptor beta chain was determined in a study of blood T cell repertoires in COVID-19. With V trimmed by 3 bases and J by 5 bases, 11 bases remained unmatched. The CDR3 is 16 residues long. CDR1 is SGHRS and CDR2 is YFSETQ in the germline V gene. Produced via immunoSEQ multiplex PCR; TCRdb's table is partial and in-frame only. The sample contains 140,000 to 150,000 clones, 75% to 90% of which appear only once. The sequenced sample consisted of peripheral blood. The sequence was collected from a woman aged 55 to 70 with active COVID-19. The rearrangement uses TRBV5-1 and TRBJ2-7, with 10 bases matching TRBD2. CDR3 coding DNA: TGCGCCAGCAGCTCTCCTTTAAGACTAGCGGGTGACGAGCAGTACTTC. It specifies CASSSPLRLAGDEQYF.